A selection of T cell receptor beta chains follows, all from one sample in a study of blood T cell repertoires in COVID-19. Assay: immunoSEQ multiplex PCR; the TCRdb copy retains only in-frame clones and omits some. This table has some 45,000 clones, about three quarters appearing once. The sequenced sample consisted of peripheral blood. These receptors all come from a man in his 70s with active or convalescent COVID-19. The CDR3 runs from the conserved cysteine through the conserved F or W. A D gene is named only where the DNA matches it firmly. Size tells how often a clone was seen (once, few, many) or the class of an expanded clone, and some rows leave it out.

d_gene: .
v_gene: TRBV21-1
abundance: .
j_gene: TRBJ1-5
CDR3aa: CASRFGQGSSYDSNQPQHF

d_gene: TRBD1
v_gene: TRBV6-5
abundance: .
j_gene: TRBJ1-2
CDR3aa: CASSFQQGLDNYGYTF

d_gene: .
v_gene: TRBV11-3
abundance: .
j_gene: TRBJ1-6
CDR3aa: CASSLEPHGNSPLHF

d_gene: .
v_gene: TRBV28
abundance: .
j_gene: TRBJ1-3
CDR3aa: CASSGSSRGSSGNTIYF

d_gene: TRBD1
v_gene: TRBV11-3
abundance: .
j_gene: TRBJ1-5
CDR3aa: CASSSGQYPQPQHF

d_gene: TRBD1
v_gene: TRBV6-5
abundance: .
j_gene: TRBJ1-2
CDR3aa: CASSYLGQGANGYTF

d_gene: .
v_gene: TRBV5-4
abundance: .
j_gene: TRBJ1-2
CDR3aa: CASRSGAEGYTF

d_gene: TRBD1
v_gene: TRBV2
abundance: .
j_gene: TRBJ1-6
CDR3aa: CASSANTGASPLHF

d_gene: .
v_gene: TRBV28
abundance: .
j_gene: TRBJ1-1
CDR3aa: CASSRTLTRMRAFF

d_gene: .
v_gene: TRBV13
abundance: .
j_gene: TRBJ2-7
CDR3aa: CASSGGGYFGEGHEQYF

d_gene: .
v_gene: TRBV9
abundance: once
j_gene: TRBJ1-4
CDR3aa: CASSVGHNEKLFF

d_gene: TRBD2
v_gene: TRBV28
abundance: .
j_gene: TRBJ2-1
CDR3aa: CASSSQLAGAYNEQFF

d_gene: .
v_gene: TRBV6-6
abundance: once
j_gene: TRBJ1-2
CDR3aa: CASRQGDYGYTF

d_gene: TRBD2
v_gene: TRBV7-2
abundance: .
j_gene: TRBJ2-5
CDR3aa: CASSLRGGAGETQYF

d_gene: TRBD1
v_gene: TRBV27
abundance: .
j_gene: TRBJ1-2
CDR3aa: CASRRGTGNTNYGYTF

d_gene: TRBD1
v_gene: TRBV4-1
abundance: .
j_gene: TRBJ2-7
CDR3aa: CASSQDSWDSHSYEQYF

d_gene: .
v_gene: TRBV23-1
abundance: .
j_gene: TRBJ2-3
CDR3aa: CASSHRPRYQITDTQYF

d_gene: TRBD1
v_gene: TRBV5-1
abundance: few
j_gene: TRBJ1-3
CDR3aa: CASKDRPSGNTIYF

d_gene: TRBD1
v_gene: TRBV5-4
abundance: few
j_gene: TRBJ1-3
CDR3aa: CASSPGQGRNTIYF

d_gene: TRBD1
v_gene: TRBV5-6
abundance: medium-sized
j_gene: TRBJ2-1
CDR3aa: CASSVGQGNEQFF

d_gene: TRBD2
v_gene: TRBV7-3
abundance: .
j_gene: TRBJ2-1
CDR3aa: CASSSGTSGVNEQFF

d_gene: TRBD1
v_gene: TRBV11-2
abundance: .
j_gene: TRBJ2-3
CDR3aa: CASSLVTGTGGSAQYF

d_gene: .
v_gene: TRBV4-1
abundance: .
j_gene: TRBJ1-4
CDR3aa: CASSRIPQQGRGLDEKLFF

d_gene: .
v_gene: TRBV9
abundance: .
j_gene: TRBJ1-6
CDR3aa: CASSVGMGPSNSPLHF

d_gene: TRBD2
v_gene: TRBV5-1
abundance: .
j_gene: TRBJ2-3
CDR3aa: CASSPAGGPEDTQYF

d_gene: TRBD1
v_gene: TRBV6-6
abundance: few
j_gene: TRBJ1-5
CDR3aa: CASSSTGENQPQHF

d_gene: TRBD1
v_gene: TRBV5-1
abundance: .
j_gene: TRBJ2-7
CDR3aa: CASSAGQGYEQYF

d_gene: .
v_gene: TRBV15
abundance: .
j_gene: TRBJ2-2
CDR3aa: CATSREGGELFF

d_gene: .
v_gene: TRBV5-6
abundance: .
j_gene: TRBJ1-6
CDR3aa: CASSSRQATYNSPLHF

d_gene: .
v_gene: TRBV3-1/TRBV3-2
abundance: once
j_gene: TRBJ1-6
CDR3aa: CASSPSGAFSPLHF

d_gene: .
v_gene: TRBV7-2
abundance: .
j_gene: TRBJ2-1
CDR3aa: CASSFSPELFF